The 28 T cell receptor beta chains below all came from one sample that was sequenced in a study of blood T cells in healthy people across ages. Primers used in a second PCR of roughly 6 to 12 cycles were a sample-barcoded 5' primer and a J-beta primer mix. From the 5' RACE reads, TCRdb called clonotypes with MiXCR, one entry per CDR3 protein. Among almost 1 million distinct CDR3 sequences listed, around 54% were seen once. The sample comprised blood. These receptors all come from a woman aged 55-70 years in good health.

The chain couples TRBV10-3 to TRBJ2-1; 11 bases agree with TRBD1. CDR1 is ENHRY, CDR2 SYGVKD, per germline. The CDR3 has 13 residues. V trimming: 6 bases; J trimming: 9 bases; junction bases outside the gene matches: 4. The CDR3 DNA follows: TGTGCCATCAGCATGGGACAGGGGGGTGAGCAGTTCTTC. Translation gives CAISMGQGGEQFF.

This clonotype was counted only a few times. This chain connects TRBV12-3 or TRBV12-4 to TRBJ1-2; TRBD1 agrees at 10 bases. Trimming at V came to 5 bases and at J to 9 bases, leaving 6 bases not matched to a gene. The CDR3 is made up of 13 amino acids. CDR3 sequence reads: CASSRGQGFSYTF. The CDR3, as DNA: TGTGCCAGCAGTAGGGGACAGGGGTTTAGCTACACCTTC.

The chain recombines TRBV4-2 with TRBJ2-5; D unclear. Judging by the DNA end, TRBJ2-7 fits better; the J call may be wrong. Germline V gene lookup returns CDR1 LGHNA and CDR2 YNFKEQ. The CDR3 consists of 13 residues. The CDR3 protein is CASSQAPTHEQYF. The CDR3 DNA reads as TGTGCCAGCAGCCAAGCCCCAACCCACGAGCAGTACTTC.

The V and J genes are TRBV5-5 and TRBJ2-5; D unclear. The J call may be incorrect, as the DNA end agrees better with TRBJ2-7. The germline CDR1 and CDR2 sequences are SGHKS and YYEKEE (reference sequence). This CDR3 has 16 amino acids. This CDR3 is CASSSDLTGQYYEQYF. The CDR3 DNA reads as TGTGCCAGCAGCTCCGATCTTACGGGCCAGTACTACGAGCAGTACTTC.

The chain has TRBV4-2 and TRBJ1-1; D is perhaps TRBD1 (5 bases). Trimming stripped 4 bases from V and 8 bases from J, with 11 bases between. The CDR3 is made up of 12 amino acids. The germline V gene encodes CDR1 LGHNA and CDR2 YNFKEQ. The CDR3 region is CASSPDAGEAFF. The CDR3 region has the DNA TGTGCCAGCAGCCCAGACGCAGGGGAAGCTTTCTTT.

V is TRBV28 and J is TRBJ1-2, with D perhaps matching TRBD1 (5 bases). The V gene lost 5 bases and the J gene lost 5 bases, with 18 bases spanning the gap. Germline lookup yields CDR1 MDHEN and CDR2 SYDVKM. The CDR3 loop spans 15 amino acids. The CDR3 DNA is TGTGCCAGCAGTGTGCGACAGAGTTTCCCTTATGGCTACACCTTC. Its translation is CASSVRQSFPYGYTF.

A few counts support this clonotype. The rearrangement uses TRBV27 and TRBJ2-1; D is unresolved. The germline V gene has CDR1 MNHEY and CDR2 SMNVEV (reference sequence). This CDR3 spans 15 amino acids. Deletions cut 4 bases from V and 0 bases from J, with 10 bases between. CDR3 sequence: CASSYGPSSYNEQFF. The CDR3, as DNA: TGTGCCAGCAGTTATGGACCGAGCTCCTACAATGAGCAGTTCTTC.

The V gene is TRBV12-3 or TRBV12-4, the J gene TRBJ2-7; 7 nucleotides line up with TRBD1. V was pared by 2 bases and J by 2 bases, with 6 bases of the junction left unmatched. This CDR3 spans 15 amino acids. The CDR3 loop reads CASSLQGDGPYEQYF. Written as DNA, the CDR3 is TGTGCCAGCAGTTTACAGGGGGACGGACCCTACGAGCAGTACTTC.

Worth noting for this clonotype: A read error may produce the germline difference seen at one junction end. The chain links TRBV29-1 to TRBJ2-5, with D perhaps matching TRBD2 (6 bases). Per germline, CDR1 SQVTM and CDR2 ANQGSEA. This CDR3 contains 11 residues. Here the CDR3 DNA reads TGCGGCGTTGAGGAGGGAGAGACCCAGTACTTC. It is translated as CGVEEGETQYF.

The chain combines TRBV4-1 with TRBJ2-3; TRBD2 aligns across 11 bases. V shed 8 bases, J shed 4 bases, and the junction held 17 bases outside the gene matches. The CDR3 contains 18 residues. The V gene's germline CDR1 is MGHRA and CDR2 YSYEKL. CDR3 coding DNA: TGCGCCAGCGGCCGGATAATAGCGGGAGGGAAAACCTCAGATACGCAGTATTTT. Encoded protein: CASGRIIAGGKTSDTQYF.

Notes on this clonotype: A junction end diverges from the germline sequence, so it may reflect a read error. CDR3: CASIPGRPHKEQFF. The CDR3 nucleotides read TGTGCCAGCATACCCGGGAGGCCCCACAAGGAGCAGTTCTTC. The chain employs TRBV2 and TRBJ2-1; TRBD2 agrees at 7 bases. From germline, CDR1 is SNHLY and CDR2 FYNNEI. The CDR3 is 14 residues long.

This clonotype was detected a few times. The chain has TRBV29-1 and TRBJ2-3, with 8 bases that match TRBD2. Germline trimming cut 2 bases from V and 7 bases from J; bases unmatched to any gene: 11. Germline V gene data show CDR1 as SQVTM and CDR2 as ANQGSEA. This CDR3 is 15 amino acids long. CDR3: CSVEWVAGIGNTQYF. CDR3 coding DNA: TGCAGCGTTGAATGGGTAGCGGGAATTGGAAATACGCAGTATTTT.

The CDR3 loop reads CASSEALRNYGYTF. The CDR3 DNA reads as TGTGCCAGCAGTGAAGCGCTCAGAAACTATGGCTACACCTTC. This chain joins TRBV2 and TRBJ1-2; D is unclear. V was clipped by 0 bases and J by 2 bases, with 7 bases between them. Germline lookup yields CDR1 SNHLY and CDR2 FYNNEI. This CDR3 is 14 amino acids long.

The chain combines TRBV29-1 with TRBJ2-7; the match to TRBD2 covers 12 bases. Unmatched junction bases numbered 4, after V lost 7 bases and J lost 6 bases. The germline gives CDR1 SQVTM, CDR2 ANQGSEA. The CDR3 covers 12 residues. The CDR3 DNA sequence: TGCAGCGCTTCACTAGCGGGAGGCGAGCAGTACTTC. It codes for CSASLAGGEQYF.

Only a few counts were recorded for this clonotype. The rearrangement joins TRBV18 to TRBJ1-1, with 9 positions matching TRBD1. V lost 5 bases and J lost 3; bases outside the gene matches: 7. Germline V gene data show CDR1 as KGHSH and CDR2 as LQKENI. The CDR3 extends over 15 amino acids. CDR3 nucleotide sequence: TGTGCCAGCTCAAATAGGGGACAGGGCGACACTGAAGCTTTCTTT. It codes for CASSNRGQGDTEAFF.

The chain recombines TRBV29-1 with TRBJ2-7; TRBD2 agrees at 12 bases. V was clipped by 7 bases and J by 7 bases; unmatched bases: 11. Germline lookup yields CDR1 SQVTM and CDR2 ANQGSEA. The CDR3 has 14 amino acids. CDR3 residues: CSAPTSGRVFEQYF. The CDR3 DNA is TGCAGCGCCCCGACTAGCGGGAGAGTTTTTGAGCAGTACTTC.

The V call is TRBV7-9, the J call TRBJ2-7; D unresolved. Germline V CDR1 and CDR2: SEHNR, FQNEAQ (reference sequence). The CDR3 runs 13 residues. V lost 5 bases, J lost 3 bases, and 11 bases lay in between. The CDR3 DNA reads TGTGCCAGCAGCCCCCCTCTGAGCTACGAGCAGTACTTC. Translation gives CASSPPLSYEQYF.

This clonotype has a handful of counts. DNA of the CDR3: TGTGCCACCGGATCGGGACCGTCATCCTTCTATGGCTACACCTTC. Translating it yields CATGSGPSSFYGYTF. The chain joins TRBV15 to TRBJ1-2; a weak D match, TRBD1 (5 bases). Germline V gene sequence: CDR1 LNHNV, CDR2 YYDKDF (reference sequence). The CDR3 runs 15 residues. V gave up 8 bases and J gave up 4 bases, with 20 bases separating them.

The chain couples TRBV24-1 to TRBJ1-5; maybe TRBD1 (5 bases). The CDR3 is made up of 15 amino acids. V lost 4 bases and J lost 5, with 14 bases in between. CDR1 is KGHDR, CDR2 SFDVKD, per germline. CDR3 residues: CATSENVGDYQPQHF. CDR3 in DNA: TGTGCCACCAGTGAGAACGTAGGGGATTATCAGCCCCAGCATTTT.

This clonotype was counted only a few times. The CDR3 nucleotides are TGTGCCAGCAGCCGAAATGTGTGGGTCGAGCAGTACTTC. Translated, it gives CASSRNVWVEQYF. The chain uses TRBV28 and TRBJ2-7; no clear D. This CDR3 has 13 amino acids. CDR1 and CDR2 (germline): MDHEN, SYDVKM. The V gene lost 6 bases and the J gene lost 6 bases, with 15 bases spanning the gap.

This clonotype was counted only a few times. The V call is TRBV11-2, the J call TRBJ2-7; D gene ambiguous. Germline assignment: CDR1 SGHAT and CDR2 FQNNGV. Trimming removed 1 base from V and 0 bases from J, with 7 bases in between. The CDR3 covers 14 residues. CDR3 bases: TGTGCCAGCAGCTTAGTGGGCGACTCCTACGAGCAGTACTTC. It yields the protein CASSLVGDSYEQYF.

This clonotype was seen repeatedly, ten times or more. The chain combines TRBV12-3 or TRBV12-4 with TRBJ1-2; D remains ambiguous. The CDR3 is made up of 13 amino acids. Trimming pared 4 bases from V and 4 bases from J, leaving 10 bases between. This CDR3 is CASSYGPGYGYTF. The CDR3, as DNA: TGTGCCAGCAGTTACGGCCCGGGCTATGGCTACACCTTC.

CDR3 region: CASSFRSSTQPQHF. The CDR3 DNA reads TGTGCCAGCAGCTTTCGTAGTTCGACTCAGCCCCAGCATTTT. The chain links TRBV5-6 to TRBJ1-5; D remains unclear. V was pared by 2 bases and J by 6 bases, with 12 bases between. Germline assignment: CDR1 SGHDT and CDR2 YYEEEE. The CDR3 contains 14 residues.

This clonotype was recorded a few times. The DNA of the CDR3 is TGCAGCGTTGAGGGGACTAGCGGGAGTTACGAGCAGTACTTC. Residues: CSVEGTSGSYEQYF. V gene TRBV29-1 combines with J gene TRBJ2-7, with 14 bases identical to TRBD2. Unmatched junction bases numbered 2, after V lost 3 bases and J lost 4 bases. Germline loops: CDR1 SQVTM, CDR2 ANQGSEA. The CDR3 has 14 amino acids.

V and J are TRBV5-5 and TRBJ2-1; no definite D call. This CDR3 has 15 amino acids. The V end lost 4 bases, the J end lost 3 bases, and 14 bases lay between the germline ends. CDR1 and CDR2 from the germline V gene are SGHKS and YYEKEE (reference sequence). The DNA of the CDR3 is TGTGCCAGCAGCCGGCCAGGACCTGGCTACAATGAGCAGTTCTTC. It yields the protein CASSRPGPGYNEQFF.

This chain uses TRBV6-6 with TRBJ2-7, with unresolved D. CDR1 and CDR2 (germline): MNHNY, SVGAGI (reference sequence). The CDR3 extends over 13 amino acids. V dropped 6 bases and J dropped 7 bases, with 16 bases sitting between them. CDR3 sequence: CASSLSGGFEQYF. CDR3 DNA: TGTGCCAGCAGCCTTTCCGGTGGGTTTGAGCAGTACTTC.

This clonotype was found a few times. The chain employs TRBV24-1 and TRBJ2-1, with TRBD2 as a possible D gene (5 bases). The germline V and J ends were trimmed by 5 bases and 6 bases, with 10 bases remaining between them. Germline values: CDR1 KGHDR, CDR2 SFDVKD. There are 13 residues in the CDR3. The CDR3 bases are TGTGCCACCAGTGGAGGGAGCGGCAATGAGCAGTTCTTC. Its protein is CATSGGSGNEQFF.

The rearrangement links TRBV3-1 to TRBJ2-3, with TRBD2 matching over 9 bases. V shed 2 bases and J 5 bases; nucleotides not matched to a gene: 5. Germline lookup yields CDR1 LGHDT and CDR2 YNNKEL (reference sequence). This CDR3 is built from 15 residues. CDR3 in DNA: TGTGCCAGCAGCCAACCAGCGGGAGGTCAAGATACGCAGTATTTT. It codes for CASSQPAGGQDTQYF.